A single sample is the source of the 5 T cell receptor beta chains below, sequenced in a study of T cell responses to AZD1222 COVID-19 vaccine. Libraries were prepared by immunoSEQ multiplex PCR; TCRdb keeps only in-frame clonotypes and omits some of them. The data contain 180,000 or so clones, approximately 86% of them singletons. The input for sequencing was peripheral blood, taken on day 0 of AZD1222 vaccination. Receptor source: an adult in good health.

This clone has just one count. The chain recombines TRBV30 with TRBJ2-5; D is undetermined. The CDR3 length is 12 residues. With 7 bases removed from V and 5 bases from J, the gap between germline ends came to 14 bases. Germline CDR1 GTSNPN, CDR2 SVGIG (reference sequence). The CDR3 DNA sequence: TGTGCCTTATCGCTCAGGCCGGAGACCCAGTACTTC. Encoded protein: CALSLRPETQYF.

This chain uses TRBV15 with TRBJ2-1; D remains ambiguous. Trimming removed 2 bases at V and 3 bases at J, with 8 bases between. Looked up from germline, CDR1 is LNHNV and CDR2 is YYDKDF (reference sequence). This CDR3 is built from 14 residues. The CDR3 nucleotides read TGTGCCACCAGCAGAAGGGTCAGCTACAATGAGCAGTTCTTC. Residues: CATSRRVSYNEQFF.

This sequence joins TRBV12-3 or TRBV12-4 and TRBJ1-3; TRBD1 might be the D (5 bases). This CDR3 is built from 12 residues. V gave up 5 bases and J gave up 3 bases, with 5 bases separating them. CDR3: CASSQGGNTIYF. In DNA, the CDR3 is TGTGCCAGCAGTCAGGGTGGAAACACCATATATTTT.

CDR3: CASSLEQLNTGELFF. The CDR3 coding sequence is TGTGCCAGCAGTTTAGAACAGCTGAACACCGGGGAGCTGTTTTTT. The rearrangement uses TRBV27 and TRBJ2-2; D unclear. V was trimmed by 2 bases and J by 1 base, leaving 8 bases between them. The length of the CDR3 is 15 residues. The germline gives CDR1 MNHEY, CDR2 SMNVEV (reference sequence).

J is TRBJ2-6 and V is TRBV28, with 12 bases that match TRBD1. This CDR3 region has 20 residues. CDR1 is MDHEN and CDR2 is SYDVKM in the germline V gene. Trimming cost V 3 bases and J 1 base; bases outside gene matches: 10. CDR3 loop: CASSLLGTGGKYSGANVLTF. CDR3 sequence (DNA): TGTGCCAGCAGTTTGCTGGGGACAGGGGGCAAGTATTCTGGGGCCAACGTCCTGACTTTC. Full variable domain (outside the CDR3, taken from reference TRBV28 and TRBJ2-6): DVKVTQSSRYLVKRTGEKVFLECVQDMDHENMFWYRQDPGLGLRLIYFSYDVKMKEKGDIPEGYSVSREKKERFSLILESASTNQTSMYLCASSLLGTGGKYSGANVLTFGAGSRLTVL.